The 27 T cell receptor beta chains given below trace back to one sample, sequenced in a study of Ad26.COV2.S vaccination and SARS-CoV-2 variants. Libraries were prepared by immunoSEQ multiplex PCR; TCRdb keeps only in-frame clonotypes and omits some of them. The sample lists 500,000 or so clones; 75% to 90% were seen once. Treatment denoted: 15 to 20 received Ad26.COV2.S at low or high dose, single or two shots; about 5 received placebo; per-sample allocation not given. On day 63 after the first injection, vaccine and placebo recipients gave samples. Sequenced here: peripheral blood, sampled in a trial of Ad26.COV2.S vaccine versus placebo. Receptor source: a person between 18 and 60 years old who received the Ad26.COV2.S COVID-19 vaccine or a placebo.

This clone has a handful of counts. The J gene is TRBJ1-6, the V gene TRBV14; D remains unclear. Germline CDR1 SGHDN, CDR2 FVKESK. V gave up 1 base and J gave up 3 bases, with 7 bases separating them. The length of the CDR3 is 15 residues. Here the CDR3 DNA reads TGTGCCAGCAGCCAAGCGTCAGGCTATAATTCACCCCTCCACTTT. This codes for CASSQASGYNSPLHF. The whole variable domain, filled in from reference TRBV14 and TRBJ1-6, reads EAGVTQFPSHSVIEKGQTVTLRCDPISGHDNLYWYRRVMGKEIKFLLHFVKESKQDESGMPNNRFLAERTGGTYSTLKVQPAELEDSGVYFCASSQASGYNSPLHFGNGTRLTVT.

The rearrangement joins TRBV6-5 to TRBJ1-1; D is unclear. Germline CDR1 reads MNHEY; CDR2 reads SVGAGI. V was clipped by 7 bases and J by 1 base, with 16 bases between them. This CDR3 comprises 15 residues. CDR3 nucleotides: TGTGCCAGCACCGAGGGCAGGTACTCGAACACTGAAGCTTTCTTT. Protein sequence: CASTEGRYSNTEAFF.

This chain uses TRBV4-2 with TRBJ2-1, with TRBD1 matching 7 bases. The CDR3 spans 15 residues. Germline V lookup: CDR1 LGHNA, CDR2 YNFKEQ. Unmatched junction bases numbered 10, after V lost 3 bases and J lost 8 bases. The CDR3 spells CASSHATDRDDEQFF. The CDR3, as DNA: TGTGCCAGCAGCCACGCGACTGACAGGGATGATGAGCAGTTCTTC.

The V call is TRBV29-1, the J call TRBJ1-2; D remains unclear. The CDR3 spans 11 residues. CDR1 and CDR2 from the germline V gene are SQVTM and ANQGSEA. V dropped 5 bases and J dropped 7 bases, with 11 bases sitting between them. CDR3 amino acids: CSVPPQFGYTF. The CDR3 DNA follows: TGCAGCGTTCCACCCCAGTTTGGCTACACCTTC. Looking up the rest from reference TRBV29-1 and TRBJ1-2 gives the full variable domain: SAVISQKPSRDICQRGTSLTIQCQVDSQVTMMFWYRQQPGQSLTLIATANQGSEATYESGFVIDKFPISRPNLTFSTLTVSNMSPEDSSIYLCSVPPQFGYTFGSGTRLTVV.

V usage is TRBV4-3 and J usage is TRBJ1-2; D is unclear. Trimming removed 0 bases at V and 2 bases at J, with 13 bases between. Germline V gene lookup returns CDR1 LGHNA and CDR2 YSLEER. CDR3 length: 16 amino acids. This chain's CDR3 is CASSQELTTPNYGYTF. The CDR3 DNA follows: TGCGCCAGCAGCCAAGAGTTGACAACCCCGAACTATGGCTACACCTTC.

V gene TRBV2 combines with J gene TRBJ2-1; D uncertain. CDR3 length: 11 amino acids. CDR1 and CDR2 from the germline V gene are SNHLY and FYNNEI. The ends were cut back, 6 bases at V and 8 bases at J, with 8 bases in the middle. The CDR3 coding sequence is TGTGCCAGCAGCGAATGGGATGAGCAGTTCTTC. Translation gives CASSEWDEQFF. The complete variable domain, with remaining parts taken from reference TRBV2 and TRBJ2-1, reads EPEVTQTPSHQVTQMGQEVILRCVPISNHLYFYWYRQILGQKVEFLVSFYNNEISEKSEIFDDQFSVERPDGSNFTLKIRSTKLEDSAMYFCASSEWDEQFFGPGTRLTVL.

V is TRBV4-2 and J is TRBJ1-1; 10 positions match TRBD1. CDR1 and CDR2 from the germline V gene are LGHNA and YNFKEQ. J gave up 4 bases and V 0 bases, and 5 bases lay outside the gene matches. The CDR3 consists of 16 residues. This CDR3 reads CASSQEEGQGSTEAFF. For the CDR3, the DNA is TGTGCCAGCAGCCAAGAGGAGGGACAGGGGAGCACTGAAGCTTTCTTT.

The chain is built from TRBV7-9 and TRBJ1-2; 7 nucleotides line up with TRBD1. The CDR3 has 14 amino acids. The J segment lost 3 bases and the V segment lost 5 bases, leaving 6 bases of the junction unmatched. Germline V gives CDR1 SEHNR, CDR2 FQNEAQ (reference sequence). The CDR3 region has the DNA TGTGCCAGCAGCCCGCAGGGGGAATACTATGGCTACACCTTC. It encodes CASSPQGEYYGYTF.

This chain uses TRBV3-1 (or the pseudogene TRBV3-2) with TRBJ1-1; D is possibly TRBD1 (6 bases). CDR1 and CDR2 (germline): LGHDT, YNNKEL (reference sequence). The CDR3 has 13 residues. Deletions cut 0 bases from V and 8 bases from J, with 10 bases between. CDR3 bases: TGTGCCAGCAGCCAAGAAGGGACAACCGAAGCTTTCTTT. As protein: CASSQEGTTEAFF.

J is TRBJ1-4 and V is TRBV5-1; no firm D call. This CDR3 is built from 16 residues. CDR1 and CDR2 from the germline V gene are SGHRS and YFSETQ. V lost 5 bases and J lost 0, with 14 bases in between. The CDR3 region is CASSHGRRTTNEKLFF. Here the CDR3 DNA reads TGCGCCAGCAGTCATGGACGGAGGACAACTAATGAAAAACTGTTTTTT.

The chain uses TRBV29-1 and TRBJ1-4; D is possibly TRBD1 (6 bases). V lost 6 bases to trimming and J lost 5 bases, with 16 bases between them. The length of the CDR3 is 14 residues. Per the germline V gene, CDR1 is SQVTM and CDR2 is ANQGSEA. Written as DNA, the CDR3 is TGCAGCGTCCAGCAGGGTGGGACAAATGAAAAACTGTTTTTT. This gives the protein CSVQQGGTNEKLFF.

The CDR3 reads CASSPLASGNHNEQFF. The CDR3 DNA follows: TGTGCCAGCAGCCCCCTGGCCAGCGGGAACCACAATGAGCAGTTCTTC. The gene calls are TRBV27 and TRBJ2-1; 7 bases align to TRBD2. V trimming: 6 bases; J trimming: 5 bases; junction bases outside the gene matches: 13. This CDR3 spans 16 amino acids. Germline CDR1 and CDR2: MNHEY and SMNVEV (reference sequence).

The chain joins TRBV6-1 to TRBJ1-3, with D unresolved. Per germline, CDR1 MNHNS and CDR2 SASEGT. This CDR3 has 15 amino acids. Trimming shortened V by 1 base and J by 0 bases, and 7 bases separated the two germline ends. The CDR3 DNA sequence: TGTGCCAGCAGTGAAGACGGGTACTCTGGAAACACCATATATTTT. Its protein is CASSEDGYSGNTIYF.

V is TRBV27 and J is TRBJ2-2, with 7 bases aligning to TRBD1. There are 14 residues in the CDR3. The V and J ends lost 6 bases and 4 bases, in that order; junction bases with no gene match: 5. The germline CDR1 and CDR2 sequences are MNHEY and SMNVEV (reference sequence). As DNA, the CDR3 is TGTGCCAGCAGCAGACAGGGCTCCACCGGGGAGCTGTTTTTT. Residues: CASSRQGSTGELFF.

This chain uses TRBV27 with TRBJ2-5; the D gene is possibly TRBD2 (6 bases). V shed 5 bases and J shed 4 bases, with 20 bases lying between them. Germline loops: CDR1 MNHEY, CDR2 SMNVEV (reference sequence). The CDR3 is 16 amino acids. In nucleotides, the CDR3 is TGTGCCAGCAGTCACGGACCAGGCGGGGCGCGAGAGACCCAGTACTTC. It specifies CASSHGPGGARETQYF.

The chain carries TRBV30 and TRBJ1-1, with 7 bases that match TRBD1. The CDR3 spans 10 residues. V trimming: 6 bases; J trimming: 11 bases; junction bases outside the gene matches: 6. Germline CDR1 reads GTSNPN; CDR2 reads SVGIG (reference sequence). Written as DNA, the CDR3 is TGTGCCTGTAAGACAGGGTGGGCTTTCTTT. Translated: CACKTGWAFF.

The table lists this clone with a count of one. The chain combines TRBV29-1 with TRBJ2-2; 11 nucleotides agree with TRBD1. The CDR3 has 16 residues. After removal of 0 bases from V and 5 bases from J, the junction contained 5 bases not matched to a gene. CDR1 is SQVTM and CDR2 is ANQGSEA in the germline V gene. As DNA, the CDR3 is TGCAGCGTTGAAGATGGGGACAGGGGGGAAACCGGGGAGCTGTTTTTT. Its protein is CSVEDGDRGETGELFF.

The rearrangement uses TRBV9 and TRBJ2-1; the D call may be TRBD1 or TRBD2 (5 bases each). This CDR3 contains 17 residues. Germline CDR1 and CDR2: SGDLS and YYNGEE. The ends were cut back, 3 bases at V and 5 bases at J, with 21 bases in the middle. The CDR3 is CASSDRDASLAHNEQFF. CDR3 coding DNA: TGTGCCAGCAGCGACCGGGACGCTAGCCTCGCTCACAATGAGCAGTTCTTC. The full variable domain, completed using reference TRBV9 and TRBJ2-1, is DSGVTQTPKHLITATGQRVTLRCSPRSGDLSVYWYQQSLDQGLQFLIQYYNGEERAKGNILERFSAQQFPDLHSELNLSSLELGDSALYFCASSDRDASLAHNEQFFGPGTRLTVL.

A remark on this clone: The identical CDR3 is also encoded by other nucleotide sequences in the sample. The chain combines TRBV27 with TRBJ2-1; 11 nucleotides match TRBD2. Germline V gives CDR1 MNHEY, CDR2 SMNVEV (reference sequence). Losses at the gene ends were 6 bases for V and 5 bases for J; bases not matched to a gene: 3. The CDR3 has 14 amino acids. CDR3 DNA sequence: TGTGCCAGCAGACTAGCGGGGGCTAACAATGAGCAGTTCTTC. Amino acid sequence: CASRLAGANNEQFF.

The chain's CDR3 is CASSPDGLYNSPLHF. CDR3 DNA sequence: TGTGCCAGCAGCCCCGACGGACTCTATAATTCACCCCTCCACTTT. The rearrangement links TRBV7-8 to TRBJ1-6, with no clear D. There are 15 residues in the CDR3. Germline values: CDR1 SGHVS, CDR2 FQNEAQ. Trimming took off 5 bases at V and 3 bases at J, with 11 bases between the two ends.

This sequence joins TRBV4-3 and TRBJ2-3; 7 nucleotides match TRBD2. The CDR3 is 18 amino acids. The V gene's germline CDR1 is LGHNA and CDR2 YSLEER. Losses at the gene ends were 0 bases for V and 6 bases for J; bases not matched to a gene: 15. The DNA for the CDR3 is TGCGCCAGCAGCCAAGAGGGGGGGAGGGGACGAGGTGGCGATACGCAGTATTTT. Residues: CASSQEGGRGRGGDTQYF.

The V gene is TRBV19, the J gene TRBJ2-2; D is unclear. This CDR3 has 14 amino acids. Trimming took 0 bases from V and 1 from J, leaving 3 bases between them. Germline CDR1 reads LNHDA; CDR2 reads SQIVND (reference sequence). The CDR3, as DNA: TGTGCCAGTAGTATAGAGAGGAACACCGGGGAGCTGTTTTTT. It encodes CASSIERNTGELFF.

The CDR3 is CSVGVEEQYNEQFF. CDR3 nucleotides: TGCAGCGTAGGGGTGGAGGAGCAGTACAATGAGCAGTTCTTC. The chain links TRBV29-1 to TRBJ2-1; D tentatively reads TRBD1 or TRBD2 (5 bases each). This CDR3 region has 14 residues. Germline loops: CDR1 SQVTM, CDR2 ANQGSEA. V lost 6 bases, J lost 4 bases, and 16 bases lay in between.

The rearrangement joins TRBV5-1 to TRBJ1-4; perhaps TRBD1 as D (5 bases). The CDR3 sequence is 14 residues long. The V end lost 5 bases, the J end lost 1 base, and 9 bases lay between the germline ends. Germline lookup yields CDR1 SGHRS and CDR2 YFSETQ. Written as DNA, the CDR3 is TGCGCCAGCAGTTACCAGGGAACTAATGAAAAACTGTTTTTT. This codes for CASSYQGTNEKLFF.

This clone is a singleton in its sample. The chain links TRBV5-1 to TRBJ2-7, with 10 bases aligning to TRBD2. V shed 5 bases and J 4 bases; nucleotides not matched to a gene: 6. Germline values: CDR1 SGHRS, CDR2 YFSETQ. There are 14 residues in the CDR3. The CDR3 region is CASSSSGSGYEQYV. The DNA for the CDR3 is TGCGCCAGCAGTTCTAGCGGGAGCGGGTACGAGCAGTACGTC.

The chain recombines TRBV11-3 with TRBJ2-7; 9 nucleotides match TRBD2. Germline CDR1 SGHNT, CDR2 YENEEA. V lost 3 bases to trimming and J lost 4 bases; unmatched junction nucleotides: 4. The CDR3 consists of 14 residues. The CDR3 region has the DNA TGTGCCAGCAGCTTCCGGACTAGCGAATACGAGCAGTACGTC. Encoded protein: CASSFRTSEYEQYV.

The V gene is TRBV21-1, the J gene TRBJ2-7. TRBV21-1 is annotated as a pseudogene. This CDR3 contains 15 residues. CDR3 amino acids: CASGTPLRVPYEQYV. CDR3 coding DNA: TGTGCCAGCGGAACCCCCCTCCGAGTACCCTACGAGCAGTACGTC.